What follows describes a single T cell receptor beta chain. The junction and the germline gene differ at one end; a read error may be behind it. CDR3 length: 14 residues. Germline V gives CDR1 SGHTA, CDR2 FQGNSA. The entry originates in a study of blood T cells in healthy people across ages. The individuals who served as donors were healthy Caucasians living in Russia, aged about 6 to 100. A sample-barcoded 5' primer and a J-beta primer mix were used in a second PCR of roughly 7 to 11 cycles. Each cDNA molecule was tagged by a template-switch adaptor that had 12 random nucleotides. Via MiXCR, TCRdb re-called the 5' RACE reads, giving one row per CDR3 protein. The sample lists 450,000 to 600,000 distinct CDR3 sequences, approximately 26% occurring once. These data are also associated with another study on T cells of mothers and their children. That work adds: Three healthy Caucasian mothers gave samples, and so did their six children. cDNA synthesis used all extracted RNA, about 1.6 ug per 15 ul.

The sample consisted of blood. The receptor comes from a boy between 2 and 10 years old in good health. This chain connects TRBV7-2 to TRBJ1-2, with D perhaps matching TRBD1 (5 bases). The chain's CDR3 is CASSLGEFNYGYAF. CDR3 DNA: TGTGCCAGCAGTTTAGGGGAATTCAACTATGGCTACGCCTTC.